This is a list of T cell receptor beta chains from one sample in a study of regulatory T cells in long-lasting Graves disease. TCRdb fed the multiplex PCR reads into MiXCR, producing one record per CDR3 protein. Among around 470,000 distinct CDR3 sequences listed, roughly 15% were seen once. These data are also associated with another study on T cells in Graves' hyperthyroidism and ophthalmopathy.

The starting material was peripheral blood mononuclear cells (PBMCs), obtained at new diagnosis, from a patient treated with antithyroid drugs. The receptors were sampled from a woman aged 45-65 years with Graves disease. CDR3s include the opening cysteine and the closing phenylalanine or tryptophan. Each record gives: clone size, J gene, CDR3 length, V gene, D gene, CDR3 DNA, CDR3 protein. A D gene is named only where the DNA matches it firmly. Size is omitted from some rows. Given values are once, few, many or a class for expanded clones.

few,TRBJ2-2,17,TRBV6-9,TRBD2,TGTGCCAGCAGTTACTTAAGACTAGCGGGAGGCGTCGGGGAGCTGTTTTTT,CASSYLRLAGGVGELFF
many,TRBJ2-3,16,TRBV28,NA,TGTGCCAGCATCCCGCTAGCCCGAGGGTTTGTAGATACGCAGTATTTT,CASIPLARGFVDTQYF
few,TRBJ2-5,16,TRBV3-1,TRBD2,TGTGCCAGCAGACCAAGACTAGCGGGAGAACAAGAGACCCAGTACTTC,CASRPRLAGEQETQYF
NA,TRBJ2-3,17,TRBV9,TRBD2,TGTGCCAGCAGCGTAGTGGGACTAGCGGGAGCAACAGATACGCAGTATTTT,CASSVVGLAGATDTQYF
few,TRBJ2-7,17,TRBV10-3,TRBD2,TGTGCCATCAGTGAGGGACTAGCGGGAGTGGTAGAATACGAGCAGTACTTC,CAISEGLAGVVEYEQYF
NA,TRBJ1-3,15,TRBV6-1,NA,TGTGCCAGCAGTCGTCCAGGGTTCTCTGGAAACACCATATATTTT,CASSRPGFSGNTIYF
NA,TRBJ1-6,16,TRBV3-1,NA,TGTGCCAGCAGCCAAGCCTTAGGGAGAAATAATTCACCCCCCCACTTT,CASSQALGRNNSPPHF
few,TRBJ2-1,17,TRBV4-1,TRBD2,TGCGCCAGCAGCCAAATAGGACTAGCGAGGAGAAATAGTGAGCAGTTCTTC,CASSQIGLARRNSEQFF
few,TRBJ1-1,14,TRBV19,NA,TGTGCCAGTAGTATGGAACACCCGAACACTGAAGCTTTCTTT,CASSMEHPNTEAFF
many,TRBJ2-7,15,TRBV2,TRBD2,TGTGCCAGCCTTTCTAGCGGGAGAAGGTCCTACGAGCAGTACTTC,CASLSSGRRSYEQYF
NA,TRBJ2-1,19,TRBV4-1,NA,TGCGCCAGCAGCCAAGATATGCTAATTGTCGCCACTCGAATCAATGAGCAGTTCTTC,CASSQDMLIVATRINEQFF
few,TRBJ2-2,17,TRBV5-1,NA,TGCGCCAGCAGCTTAACCAGGGTTTACGCGAACACCGGGGAGCTGTTTTTT,CASSLTRVYANTGELFF
few,TRBJ2-2,13,TRBV28,NA,TGTGCCAGCTGTCGGCGGAACACCGGGGAGCTGTTTTTT,CASCRRNTGELFF
NA,TRBJ1-4,16,TRBV18,NA,TGTGCCAGCTCACCATCCCTGATGGGGGAAAATGAAAAACTGTTTTTT,CASSPSLMGENEKLFF
many,TRBJ2-5,14,TRBV11-2,TRBD2,TGTGCCAGCACCGGTAGCGGGAATCAAGAGACCCAGTACTTC,CASTGSGNQETQYF
NA,TRBJ1-1,13,TRBV5-1,NA,TGCGCCAGCAGCTTGGAAATGAACGCTGAAGCTTTCTTT,CASSLEMNAEAFF
many,TRBJ2-1,14,TRBV5-8,NA,TGTGCCAGCAGCTCCACCCGGACAGTCAATGAGCAGTTCTTC,CASSSTRTVNEQFF
NA,TRBJ2-1,14,TRBV10-3,NA,TGTGCCATCCATTCCGGGACGGGGATAAATGAGCAGTTCTTC,CAIHSGTGINEQFF
many,TRBJ2-2,16,TRBV7-3,NA,TGTGCCAGCAGCGACCAGGGTTTGGGGAACACCGGGGAGCTGTTTTTT,CASSDQGLGNTGELFF
NA,TRBJ2-5,17,TRBV28,TRBD2,TGTGCCAGCAGTTCCGGGGGACTAGCGGGAGCACAAGAGACCCAGTACTTC,CASSSGGLAGAQETQYF
many,TRBJ2-1,16,TRBV28,TRBD2,TGTGCCAGCAGTCCAGGCGGGAGTCGGGTTCAATATGAGCAGTTCTTC,CASSPGGSRVQYEQFF
many,TRBJ2-7,14,TRBV28,TRBD2,TGTGCCAGCAGTGGGGGGGGTGCGTCCTACGAGCAGTACTTC,CASSGGGASYEQYF
few,TRBJ2-3,16,TRBV5-1,TRBD1,TGCGCCAGCAGCATACAGGGGGACTCTAGCACAGATACGCAGTATTTT,CASSIQGDSSTDTQYF
few,TRBJ2-7,15,TRBV4-1,TRBD1,TGCGCCAGCAGCCATTCCGGGACAGGGGCCTACGAGCAGTACTTC,CASSHSGTGAYEQYF
NA,TRBJ2-1,14,TRBV4-1,NA,TGCGCCAGCAGCCAAGTTACAGGCGACAATGAGCAGTTCTTC,CASSQVTGDNEQFF
many,TRBJ2-7,14,TRBV28,TRBD2,TGTGCCAGCAGCCTGACTAGCGGGAGGGTCGAGCAGTACTTC,CASSLTSGRVEQYF
many,TRBJ2-5,16,TRBV12-3/TRBV12-4,NA,TGTGCCAGCAGGGGTTGGGACGGACCGAATCGAGAGACCCAGTACTTC,CASRGWDGPNRETQYF
many,TRBJ2-1,17,TRBV28,NA,TGTGCCAGCAGGATTGCTTTCCCGGGACCCCCCTACAATGAGCAGTTCTTC,CASRIAFPGPPYNEQFF
many,TRBJ2-3,15,TRBV28,TRBD2,TGTGCCAGCAGTTTTCTAGCGGGAGGCACAGATACGCAGTATTTT,CASSFLAGGTDTQYF
many,TRBJ2-1,16,TRBV28,TRBD2,TGTGCCAGCAGTTCGGAACTAGCGGGAGTTTACAATGAGCAGTTCTTC,CASSSELAGVYNEQFF
many,TRBJ1-2,11,TRBV11-2,TRBD1,TGTGCCAGCAGCCCCGCCGGGACAGGTGCCTTC,CASSPAGTGAF
NA,TRBJ2-3,16,TRBV28,NA,TGTGCCGGCAGTTTGGGGGACATCCAAGACACAGATACGCAGTATTTT,CAGSLGDIQDTDTQYF
NA,TRBJ1-5,14,TRBV4-1,NA,TGCGCCAGCAGCCGCGTGGGACAAAATCAGCCCCAGCATTTT,CASSRVGQNQPQHF
many,TRBJ2-3,14,TRBV2,TRBD1,TGTGCCAGCCCCAGACAGGGTGTATCAGATACGCAGTATTTT,CASPRQGVSDTQYF
many,TRBJ1-1,13,TRBV20-1,TRBD1,TGCAGTGGGACCCGGACAGGCTACACTGAAGCTTTCTTT,CSGTRTGYTEAFF
many,TRBJ2-3,14,TRBV2,TRBD1,TGTGCCAGCAGGGACAGGGGTGGCACAGATACGCAGTATTTT,CASRDRGGTDTQYF
few,TRBJ1-1,14,TRBV6-5,TRBD1,TGTGCCAGCAGTTACTCGACAGGGTCGGCTGAAGCTTTCTTT,CASSYSTGSAEAFF
NA,TRBJ2-6,15,TRBV5-1,NA,TGCGCCAGCAGCTTGGCCCTGACTGGGGCCAACGTCCTGACTTTC,CASSLALTGANVLTF
few,TRBJ1-3,13,TRBV5-4,NA,TGTGCCAGCAGCTTTCCGTCTGGAAACACCATATATTTT,CASSFPSGNTIYF
many,TRBJ2-1,15,TRBV28,TRBD2,TGTGCCAGCAGTTATAGCGGGAAGTTTAGCAATGAGCAGTTCTTC,CASSYSGKFSNEQFF
many,TRBJ1-5,13,TRBV2,NA,TGTGCCAGCAACCAAGGGGGGTTTCAGCCCCAGCATTTT,CASNQGGFQPQHF
many,TRBJ1-6,16,TRBV3-1,NA,TGTGCCAGCAGCCAACGGTGGGGAAGTGGTAATTCACCCCTCCACTTT,CASSQRWGSGNSPLHF
many,TRBJ1-1,15,TRBV2,NA,TGTGCCAGCAGCGCCCAGGGGCAGGTGAACACTGAAGCTTTCTTT,CASSAQGQVNTEAFF
NA,TRBJ1-4,17,TRBV7-9,TRBD1,TGTGCCAGCAGCTTAGCAAAGGGGGCGAAGGGTAATGAAAAACTGTTTTTT,CASSLAKGAKGNEKLFF
few,TRBJ2-6,16,TRBV19,TRBD1,TGTGCCAGTAGACGACAGGGGGATAAGGGGGCCAACGTCCTGACTTTC,CASRRQGDKGANVLTF
many,TRBJ1-4,16,TRBV28,TRBD1,TGTGCCAGCAGGCCTTCTTTGGGACAGTCAAATGAAAAACTGTTTTTT,CASRPSLGQSNEKLFF
many,TRBJ1-1,15,TRBV28,NA,TGTGCCAGCAGATTATCCAGGGGATTTGAGACTGAAGCTTTCTTT,CASRLSRGFETEAFF
many,TRBJ1-1,13,TRBV19,NA,TGTGCCAGTAGTTCGGGAAAACGCACTGAAGCTTTCTTT,CASSSGKRTEAFF
few,TRBJ1-2,14,TRBV28,NA,TGTGCCAGCAGAACAACAGGTTTTAACTATGGCTACACCTTC,CASRTTGFNYGYTF
many,TRBJ1-5,14,TRBV7-2,NA,TGTGCCAGCAGTCCTCGGGGACTGAATCAGCCCCAGCATTTT,CASSPRGLNQPQHF
NA,TRBJ2-5,14,TRBV9,NA,TGTGCCAGCAGCGTATGGGACAACCAAGAGACCCAGTACTTC,CASSVWDNQETQYF
many,TRBJ2-3,13,TRBV14,NA,TGTGCCAGCAGCCAAGATTCCTCATATACGCAGTATTTT,CASSQDSSYTQYF
many,TRBJ2-1,12,TRBV30,TRBD2,TGTGCCTGGACTGGCGGGGGCAATGAGCAGTTCTTC,CAWTGGGNEQFF